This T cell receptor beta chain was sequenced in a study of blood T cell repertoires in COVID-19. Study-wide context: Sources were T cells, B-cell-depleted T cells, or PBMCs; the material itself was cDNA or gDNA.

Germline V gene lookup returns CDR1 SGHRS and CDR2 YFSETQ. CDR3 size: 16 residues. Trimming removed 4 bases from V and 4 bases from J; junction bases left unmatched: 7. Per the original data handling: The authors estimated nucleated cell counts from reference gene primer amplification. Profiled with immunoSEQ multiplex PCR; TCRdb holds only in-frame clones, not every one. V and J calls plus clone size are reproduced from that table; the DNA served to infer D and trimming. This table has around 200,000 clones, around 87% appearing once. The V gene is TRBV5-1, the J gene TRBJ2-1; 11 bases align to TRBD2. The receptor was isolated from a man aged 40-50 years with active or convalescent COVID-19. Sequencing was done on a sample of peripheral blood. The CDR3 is CASSKEGTSGYNEQFF. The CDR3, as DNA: TGCGCCAGCAGCAAGGAAGGGACTAGCGGTTACAATGAGCAGTTCTTC.